This entry features one T cell receptor (beta chain) sequence. This sample stems from a study of T-cell memory formation after mild COVID-19. TCRdb passed the 5' RACE reads through MiXCR, listing each CDR3 protein once. Altogether roughly 86,000 distinct CDR3 sequences are present, 10% to 15% being singletons, with the ten largest covering about 25%. CDR1 is SEHNR and CDR2 is FQNEAQ in the germline V gene (reference sequence). This CDR3 has 14 amino acids. V lost 3 bases, J lost 2 bases, and 11 bases lay in between. The source material was PBMCs or a T cell subset sorted from them (not recorded which). This TCR was recovered from an adult woman who had mild COVID-19 (a few samples of this study predate the infection). Cell type and time point are not known. This chain uses TRBV7-9 with TRBJ2-7, with D unresolved. For the CDR3, the DNA is TGTGCCAGCAGCTTCGACACTCACCCCTACGAGCAGTACTTC. The encoded protein is CASSFDTHPYEQYF.